This T cell receptor beta chain stems from a study of regulatory T cells in long-lasting Graves disease. Many counts were recorded for this clonotype. The germline CDR1 and CDR2 sequences are MNHEY and SMNVEV (reference sequence). CDR3 size: 20 residues. The V and J ends lost 10 bases and 4 bases respectively, with 34 bases between them. Time point indicated: persistent/refractory GD, antithyroid drugs over 5 years with positive TRAb. PBMC-derived RNA was used for the TCR library. Libraries of TCR beta came from iRepertoire HTBI primers plus Arm-PCR of CDR3 regions. TCRdb re-derived calls from the multiplex PCR reads in MiXCR, one entry per CDR3 protein. The sample holds a few hundred thousand distinct CDR3 sequences; roughly 20% are singletons and the top ten take around 30%.

The TCR comes from a woman between 40 and 50 years old with Graves disease. The specimen was peripheral blood mononuclear cells (PBMCs), collected when the disease was refractory, from a patient treated with antithyroid drugs. The chain couples TRBV27 to TRBJ2-2; D gene unclear. CDR3 protein: CATYRRRQGHGTPSTGELFF. Here the CDR3 DNA reads TGTGCCACTTATCGTCGGAGACAAGGTCATGGAACTCCGTCCACCGGGGAGCTGTTTTTT.